This TCR beta chain was captured in a study of blood T cell repertoires in COVID-19. Study at large: Samples taken during acute and convalescent COVID-19 were collected in the United States, Italy and Spain.

This clone has only one observation. Authors' methods: Using reference gene primer amplification, nucleated cell counts were estimated. Only in-frame clones appear in the TCRdb table, and some are missing; sequencing was by immunoSEQ multiplex PCR. V, J and clone size are taken as reported in that table, and D and trimming were inferred from the DNA itself. The data contain some 380,000 clones, roughly 88% of them singletons. This CDR3 spans 12 amino acids. V was clipped by 7 bases and J by 8 bases, with 14 bases between them. The germline V gene encodes CDR1 SNHLY and CDR2 FYNNEI. The clonotype originates from a middle-aged woman with acute COVID-19. V is TRBV2 and J is TRBJ1-2; unclear D gene. The sequenced sample consisted of PBMCs or T cells enriched from blood (not recorded which). CDR3 in DNA: TGTGCCAGCAAGAACCCCAACTTCGGCTACACCTTC. It translates to CASKNPNFGYTF. Looking up the rest from reference TRBV2 and TRBJ1-2 gives the full variable domain: EPEVTQTPSHQVTQMGQEVILRCVPISNHLYFYWYRQILGQKVEFLVSFYNNEISEKSEIFDDQFSVERPDGSNFTLKIRSTKLEDSAMYFCASKNPNFGYTFGSGTRLTVV.